The 8 T cell receptor beta chains reported below all come from one sample, sequenced in a study of T cell repertoires in cytomegalovirus infection. TCRdb redid the calling of the reads with MiXCR, one entry per CDR3 protein. Of around 100,000 distinct CDR3 sequences listed, about 15% are singletons. What was sequenced was PBMCs. These receptors were obtained from a human donor in good health (CMV status not recorded). Some clones in this sample may be carry-over from other donors' samples.

The sample holds a few counts of this clonotype. The CDR3 DNA reads TGTGCCACCAGTAGGGTAGCGAACACCGGGGAGCTGTTTTTT. Protein: CATSRVANTGELFF. The chain joins TRBV24-1 to TRBJ2-2, with unresolved D. Germline assignment: CDR1 KGHDR and CDR2 SFDVKD. The CDR3 runs 14 residues. Trimming left V 6 bases short and J 0 bases short, with 7 bases between.

This clonotype was found many times. V and J are TRBV5-6 and TRBJ1-2; D is undetermined. The CDR3 contains 12 residues. Germline CDR1 reads SGHDT; CDR2 reads YYEEEE. V lost 1 base to trimming and J lost 7 bases, with 8 bases between them. Here the CDR3 reads CASSLNSGGYTF. The CDR3 bases are TGTGCCAGCAGCTTGAACTCTGGTGGCTACACCTTC. Looking up the rest from reference TRBV5-6 and TRBJ1-2 gives the full variable domain: DAGVTQSPTHLIKTRGQQVTLRCSPKSGHDTVSWYQQALGQGPQFIFQYYEEEERQRGNFPDRFSGHQFPNYSSELNVNALLLGDSALYLCASSLNSGGYTFGSGTRLTVV.

This clonotype was seen a few times. The chain carries TRBV6-2 or TRBV6-3 and TRBJ2-1; no clear D gene. Trimming left V 5 bases short and J 7 bases short, with 12 bases between. The germline CDR1 and CDR2 sequences are MNHEY and SVGEGT. This CDR3 region has 13 residues. The CDR3, as DNA: TGTGCCAGCAGTCTTATCCTGGGGAATGAGCAGTTCTTC. Its translation: CASSLILGNEQFF.

The rearrangement uses TRBV19 and TRBJ1-1; D perhaps matches TRBD1 (6 bases). The CDR3 is made up of 14 amino acids. V was trimmed by 6 bases and J by 1 base, leaving 12 bases between them. CDR1 is LNHDA and CDR2 is SQIVND in the germline V gene (reference sequence). CDR3 sequence (DNA): TGTGCCAGTAGGTTAACAGGGACGAACACTGAAGCTTTCTTT. This codes for CASRLTGTNTEAFF.

This clonotype was found many times. The rearrangement joins TRBV7-3 to TRBJ2-7; 12 bases agree with TRBD2. Losses at the gene ends were 3 bases for V and 2 bases for J; bases not matched to a gene: 2. Germline lookup yields CDR1 SGHTA and CDR2 FQGTGA. This CDR3 has 15 amino acids. This CDR3 is CASSLTSGGTYEQYF. DNA for the CDR3: TGTGCCAGCAGCTTGACTAGCGGGGGAACCTACGAGCAGTACTTC.

There are many counts of this clonotype. The chain employs TRBV4-1 and TRBJ2-7; 9 positions match TRBD1. Germline lookup yields CDR1 MGHRA and CDR2 YSYEKL. The CDR3 spans 14 residues. V dropped 1 base and J dropped 6; count of bases not matched to a gene: 4. CDR3 bases: TGCGCCAGCAGCCAAGGGGACAGGGTGGGCGAGCAGTACTTC. It encodes CASSQGDRVGEQYF.

This clonotype was counted a few times. The chain uses TRBV6-6 and TRBJ2-1, with D possibly called TRBD1 or TRBD2 (5 bases each). Deletions cut 8 bases from V and 4 bases from J, with 12 bases between. The CDR3 contains 13 residues. Germline CDR1 MNHNY, CDR2 SVGAGI (reference sequence). The CDR3 here is CASRDRLYNEQFF. CDR3 nucleotides: TGTGCCAGCCGGGACCGACTATACAATGAGCAGTTCTTC.

V is TRBV28 and J is TRBJ2-5; the D gene is possibly TRBD1 (5 bases). The V end lost 3 bases, the J end lost 4 bases, and 15 bases lay between the germline ends. The CDR3 totals 15 residues. Germline CDR1 MDHEN, CDR2 SYDVKM. CDR3 sequence: CASSFAGPRGETQYF. The DNA for the CDR3 is TGTGCCAGCAGTTTTGCAGGGCCTCGAGGAGAGACCCAGTACTTC. The variable domain in full, with the rest retrieved from reference TRBV28 and TRBJ2-5, is DVKVTQSSRYLVKRTGEKVFLECVQDMDHENMFWYRQDPGLGLRLIYFSYDVKMKEKGDIPEGYSVSREKKERFSLILESASTNQTSMYLCASSFAGPRGETQYFGPGTRLLVL.